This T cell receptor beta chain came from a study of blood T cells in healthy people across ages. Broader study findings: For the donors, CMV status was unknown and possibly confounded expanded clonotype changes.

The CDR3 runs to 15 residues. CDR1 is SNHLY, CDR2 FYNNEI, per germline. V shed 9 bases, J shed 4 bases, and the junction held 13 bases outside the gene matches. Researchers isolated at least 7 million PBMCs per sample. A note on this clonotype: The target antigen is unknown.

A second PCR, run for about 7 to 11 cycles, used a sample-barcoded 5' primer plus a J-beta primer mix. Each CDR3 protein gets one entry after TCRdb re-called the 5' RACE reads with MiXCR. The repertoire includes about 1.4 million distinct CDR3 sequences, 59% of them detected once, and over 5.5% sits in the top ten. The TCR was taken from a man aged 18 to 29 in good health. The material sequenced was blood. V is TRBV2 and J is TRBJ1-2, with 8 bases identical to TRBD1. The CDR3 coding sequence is TGTGCCAGAAAACAACCGGGACAGGACGTCTATGGCTACACCTTC. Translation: CARKQPGQDVYGYTF. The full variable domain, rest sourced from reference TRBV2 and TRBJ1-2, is EPEVTQTPSHQVTQMGQEVILRCVPISNHLYFYWYRQILGQKVEFLVSFYNNEISEKSEIFDDQFSVERPDGSNFTLKIRSTKLEDSAMYFCARKQPGQDVYGYTFGSGTRLTVV.